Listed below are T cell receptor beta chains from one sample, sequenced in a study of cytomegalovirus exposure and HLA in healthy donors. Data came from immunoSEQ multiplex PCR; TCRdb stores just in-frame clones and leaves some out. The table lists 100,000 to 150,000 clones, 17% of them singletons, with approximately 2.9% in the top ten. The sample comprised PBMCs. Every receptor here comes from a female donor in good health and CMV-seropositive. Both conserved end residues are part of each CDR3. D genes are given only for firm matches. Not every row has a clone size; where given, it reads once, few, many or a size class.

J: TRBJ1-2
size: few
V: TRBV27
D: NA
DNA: TGTGCCAGCAGTTTAGGACAGTTTAACTATGGCTACACCTTC
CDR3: CASSLGQFNYGYTF

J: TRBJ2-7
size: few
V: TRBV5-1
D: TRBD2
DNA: TGCGCCAGCAGCTTGGTACCTAGCGGGAGCTCCTACGAGCAGTACTTC
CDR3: CASSLVPSGSSYEQYF

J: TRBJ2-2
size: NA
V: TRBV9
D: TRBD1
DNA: TGTGCCAGCAGCGTAGGCCCTGGGACAGTTGCGAACACCGGGGAGCTGTTTTTT
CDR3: CASSVGPGTVANTGELFF

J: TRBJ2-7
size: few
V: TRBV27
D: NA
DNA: TGTGCCAGCAGCTACAGGGAAGTAGCCTACGAGCAGTACTTC
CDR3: CASSYREVAYEQYF

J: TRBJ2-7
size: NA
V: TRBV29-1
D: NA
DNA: TGCAGCGTTGAAGGCCAGGGTCCCCCCTACGAGCAGTACTTC
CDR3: CSVEGQGPPYEQYF

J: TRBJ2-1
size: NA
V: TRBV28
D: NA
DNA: TGTGCCAGCAGACCGGGGGGCGGGTCCTACAATGAGCAGTTCTTC
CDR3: CASRPGGGSYNEQFF

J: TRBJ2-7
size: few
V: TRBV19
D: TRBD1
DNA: TGTGCCAGTAGTATTACAGGGGACTACGAGCAGTACTTC
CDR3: CASSITGDYEQYF

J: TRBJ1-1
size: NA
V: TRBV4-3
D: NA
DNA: TGCGCCAGCAGCCAAGGCAGGGATCGCACTGAAGCTTTCTTT
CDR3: CASSQGRDRTEAFF

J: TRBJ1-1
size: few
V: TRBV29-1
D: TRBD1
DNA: TGCAGCGTTGAGATTCAGGGGGGCGGTGAAGCTTTCTTT
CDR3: CSVEIQGGGEAFF

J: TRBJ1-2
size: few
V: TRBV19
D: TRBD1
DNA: TGTGCCAGTAGTTTGGCCGGAGGGGACAGGGGCAACTATGGCTACACCTTC
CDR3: CASSLAGGDRGNYGYTF

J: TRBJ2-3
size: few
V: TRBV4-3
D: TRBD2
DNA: TGCGCCAGCAGCCAAGTGAGCGGGGGCGGCACAGATACGCAGTATTTT
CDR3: CASSQVSGGGTDTQYF

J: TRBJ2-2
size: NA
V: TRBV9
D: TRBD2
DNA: TGTGCCAGCAGCCCCGCCGGGAGGGCGAACACCGGGGAGCTGTTTTTT
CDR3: CASSPAGRANTGELFF

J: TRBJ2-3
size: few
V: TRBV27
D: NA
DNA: TGTGCCAGCAGTTTATTCGCAGGGGCGGGAGCCTTAACAGATACGCAGTATTTT
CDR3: CASSLFAGAGALTDTQYF

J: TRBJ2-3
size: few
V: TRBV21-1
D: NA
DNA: TGTGCCAGCAGCAAAGAGGGACTAGCGGGAGTGTATACGCAGTATTTT
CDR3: CASSKEGLAGVYTQYF

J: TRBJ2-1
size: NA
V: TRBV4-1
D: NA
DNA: TGCGCCAGCAGCCAACCTCGAAAGCGGTACAATGAGCAGTTCTTC
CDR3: CASSQPRKRYNEQFF

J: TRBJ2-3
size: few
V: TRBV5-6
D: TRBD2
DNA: TGTGCCAGCAGTTGGGGGACTAGCGGTTCGGATACGCAGTATTTT
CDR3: CASSWGTSGSDTQYF

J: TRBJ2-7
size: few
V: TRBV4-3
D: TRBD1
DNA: TGCGCCAGCAGCCAATTTCCGACAGGGACCTACGAGCAGTACTTC
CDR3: CASSQFPTGTYEQYF

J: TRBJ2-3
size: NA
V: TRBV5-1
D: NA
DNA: TGCGCCAGCAGCTTGGGGCTGTTAGCGGACACAGATACGCAGTATTTT
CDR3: CASSLGLLADTDTQYF

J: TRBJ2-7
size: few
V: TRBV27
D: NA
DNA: TGTGCCAGCACCAGACTAGGGCAACTCCGCGAGCAGTACTTC
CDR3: CASTRLGQLREQYF

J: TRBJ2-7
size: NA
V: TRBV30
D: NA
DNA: TGTGCCTGGAGTGCTATACGGAGCTCCTACGAGCAGTACTTC
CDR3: CAWSAIRSSYEQYF

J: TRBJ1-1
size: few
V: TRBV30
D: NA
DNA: TGTGCCTGGAGGAGAAAGGTAGGACAAACGAACACTGAAGCTTTCTTT
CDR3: CAWRRKVGQTNTEAFF

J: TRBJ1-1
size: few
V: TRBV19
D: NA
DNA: TGTGCCAGTAGTATGGCTAGGCAGGGTGAAACTGAAGCTTTCTTT
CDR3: CASSMARQGETEAFF

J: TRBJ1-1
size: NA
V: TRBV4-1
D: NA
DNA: TGCGCCAGCAGCCCGCTCCCACAGGGTCTCGTGAACACTGAAGCTTTCTTT
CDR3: CASSPLPQGLVNTEAFF

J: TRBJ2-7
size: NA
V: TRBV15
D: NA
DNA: TGTGCCACCAGCAGAGAGAGAGTCTCCTACGAGCAGTACTTC
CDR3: CATSRERVSYEQYF

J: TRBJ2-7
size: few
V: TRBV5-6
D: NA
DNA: TGTGCCAGCAGCGCGGCCCCGGACAGTACCTACGAGCAGTACTTC
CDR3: CASSAAPDSTYEQYF

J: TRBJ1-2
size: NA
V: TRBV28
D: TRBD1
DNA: TGTGCCAGCAGCCACCAAATGACAGGGGTAGATGGCTACACCTTC
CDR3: CASSHQMTGVDGYTF

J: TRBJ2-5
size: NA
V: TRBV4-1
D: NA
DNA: TGCGCCAGCAGCCAAGGGAGGGCCCTCGGCCAAGAGACCCAGTACTTC
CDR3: CASSQGRALGQETQYF

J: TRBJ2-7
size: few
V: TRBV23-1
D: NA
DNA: TGCGCCAGCAGTCAATCTTTATACGAGCAGTACTTC
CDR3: CASSQSLYEQYF

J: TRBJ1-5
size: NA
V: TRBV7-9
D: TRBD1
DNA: TGTGCCAGCAGCTTAGTCAGAGGGACAGGCACAAATCAGCCCCAGCATTTT
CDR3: CASSLVRGTGTNQPQHF

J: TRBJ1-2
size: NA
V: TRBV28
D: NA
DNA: TGTGCCAGCAGCGCGCAAGTTAGCCAGGGCGGTGGCTACACCTTC
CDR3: CASSAQVSQGGGYTF

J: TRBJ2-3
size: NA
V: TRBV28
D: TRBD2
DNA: TGTGCCAGCAGTTTTATGGGACTAGCGGGAACTAGCACAGATACGCAGTATTTT
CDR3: CASSFMGLAGTSTDTQYF

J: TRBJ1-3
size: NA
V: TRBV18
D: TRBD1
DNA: TGTGCCAGCTCACCCCTCTCGGGACAGGGTCACACCATATATTTT
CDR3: CASSPLSGQGHTIYF

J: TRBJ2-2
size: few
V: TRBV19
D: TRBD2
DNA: TGTGCCAGTAGTCGCTTGCTAGGGACTACCAACACCGGGGAGCTGTTTTTT
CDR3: CASSRLLGTTNTGELFF

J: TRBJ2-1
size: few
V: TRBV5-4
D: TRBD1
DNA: TGTGCCAGCAGCCCCGGGACAGGGGAATACAATGAGCAGTTCTTC
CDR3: CASSPGTGEYNEQFF

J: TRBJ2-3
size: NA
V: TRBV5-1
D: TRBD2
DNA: TGCGCCAGCAGCTTACCATTAGCGGGAAGAGGCACAGATACGCAGTATTTT
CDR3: CASSLPLAGRGTDTQYF

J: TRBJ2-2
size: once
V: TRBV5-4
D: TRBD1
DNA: TGTGCCAGCAGCCCAGGGACAGCCCACACCGGGGAGCTGTTTTTT
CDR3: CASSPGTAHTGELFF

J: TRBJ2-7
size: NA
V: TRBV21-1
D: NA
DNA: TGTGCCATCTCGCACAACCACAAGTCGCGGGTGTACGAGCAGTACTTC
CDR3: CAISHNHKSRVYEQYF